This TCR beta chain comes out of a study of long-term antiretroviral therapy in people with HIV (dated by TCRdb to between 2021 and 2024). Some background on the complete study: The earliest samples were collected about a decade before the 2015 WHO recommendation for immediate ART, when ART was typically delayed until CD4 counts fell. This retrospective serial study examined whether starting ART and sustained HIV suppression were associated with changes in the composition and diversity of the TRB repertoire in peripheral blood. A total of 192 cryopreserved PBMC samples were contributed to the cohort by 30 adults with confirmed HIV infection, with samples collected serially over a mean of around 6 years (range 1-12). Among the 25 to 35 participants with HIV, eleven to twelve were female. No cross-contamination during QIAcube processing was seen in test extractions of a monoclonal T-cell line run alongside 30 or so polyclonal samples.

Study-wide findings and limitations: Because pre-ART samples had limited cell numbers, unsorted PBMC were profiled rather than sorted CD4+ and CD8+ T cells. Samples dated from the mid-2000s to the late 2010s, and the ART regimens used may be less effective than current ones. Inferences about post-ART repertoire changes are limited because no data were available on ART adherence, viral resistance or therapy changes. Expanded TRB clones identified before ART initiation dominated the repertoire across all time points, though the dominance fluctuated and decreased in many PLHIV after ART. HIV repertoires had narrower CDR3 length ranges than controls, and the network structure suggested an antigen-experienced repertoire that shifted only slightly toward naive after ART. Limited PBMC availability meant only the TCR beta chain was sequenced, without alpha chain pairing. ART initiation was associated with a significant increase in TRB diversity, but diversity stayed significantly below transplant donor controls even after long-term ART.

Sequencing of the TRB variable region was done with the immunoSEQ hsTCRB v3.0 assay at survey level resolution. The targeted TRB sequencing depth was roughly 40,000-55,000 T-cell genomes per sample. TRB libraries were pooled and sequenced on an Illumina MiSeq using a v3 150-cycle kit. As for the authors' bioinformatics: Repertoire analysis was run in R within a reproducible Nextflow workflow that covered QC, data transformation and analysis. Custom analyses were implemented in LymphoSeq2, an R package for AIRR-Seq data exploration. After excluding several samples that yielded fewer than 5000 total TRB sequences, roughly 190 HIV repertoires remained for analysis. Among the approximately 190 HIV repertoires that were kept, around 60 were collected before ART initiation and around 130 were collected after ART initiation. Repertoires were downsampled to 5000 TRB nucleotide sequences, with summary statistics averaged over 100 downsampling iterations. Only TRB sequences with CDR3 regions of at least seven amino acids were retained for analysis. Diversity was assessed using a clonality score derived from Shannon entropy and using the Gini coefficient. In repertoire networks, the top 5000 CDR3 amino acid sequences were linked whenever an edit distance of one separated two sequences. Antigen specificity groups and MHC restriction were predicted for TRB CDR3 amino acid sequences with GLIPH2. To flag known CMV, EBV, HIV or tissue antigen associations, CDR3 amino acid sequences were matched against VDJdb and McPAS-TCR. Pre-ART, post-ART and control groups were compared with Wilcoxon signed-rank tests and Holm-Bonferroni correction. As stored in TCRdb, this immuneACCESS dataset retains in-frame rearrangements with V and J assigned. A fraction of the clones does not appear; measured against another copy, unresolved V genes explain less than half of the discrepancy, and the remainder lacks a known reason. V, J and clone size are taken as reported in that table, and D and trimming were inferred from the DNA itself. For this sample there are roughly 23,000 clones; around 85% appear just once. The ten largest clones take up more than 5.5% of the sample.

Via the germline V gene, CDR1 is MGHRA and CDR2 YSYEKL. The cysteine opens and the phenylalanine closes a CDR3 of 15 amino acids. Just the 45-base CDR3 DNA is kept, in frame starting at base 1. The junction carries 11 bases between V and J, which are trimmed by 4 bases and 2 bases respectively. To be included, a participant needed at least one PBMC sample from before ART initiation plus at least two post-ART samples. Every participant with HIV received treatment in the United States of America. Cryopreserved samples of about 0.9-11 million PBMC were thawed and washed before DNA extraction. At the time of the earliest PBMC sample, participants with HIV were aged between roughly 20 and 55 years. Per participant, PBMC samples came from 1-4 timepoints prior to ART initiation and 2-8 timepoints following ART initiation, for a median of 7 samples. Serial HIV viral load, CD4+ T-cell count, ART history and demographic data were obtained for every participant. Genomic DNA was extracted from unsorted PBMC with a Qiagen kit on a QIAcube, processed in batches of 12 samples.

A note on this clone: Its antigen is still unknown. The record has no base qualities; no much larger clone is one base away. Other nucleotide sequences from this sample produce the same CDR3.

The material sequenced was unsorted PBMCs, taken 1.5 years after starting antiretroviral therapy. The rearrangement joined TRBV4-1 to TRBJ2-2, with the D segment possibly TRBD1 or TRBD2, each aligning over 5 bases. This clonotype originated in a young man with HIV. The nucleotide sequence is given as TGCGCCAGCAGCCCCCGGGGCCCAAACACCGGGGAGCTGTTTTTT. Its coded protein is CASSPRGPNTGELFF.